The TCR beta chain described here comes from a study of CD8 T cells in Susac syndrome. In germline, CDR1 is MNHEY, CDR2 SVGAGI. The junction had 5 bases not matched to a gene; V was cut back by 6 bases and J by 3 bases. This CDR3 is built from 14 residues. The study sequenced TCR beta in blood CD8+ and CD4+ T cells. Control patients had untreated stable or active relapsing-remitting multiple sclerosis by revised McDonald criteria. It was negative isolation that provided the CD8+ and CD4+ T cells, whereas TEMRA cells were enriched by FACS. Random hexamers were used to reverse transcribe the RNA input (about 0.5 to 1 ug). Across 54 Vbeta and 13 Jbeta, TCR beta CDR3 was amplified with immunoSEQ multiplex PCR. Each CDR3 protein gets one entry after TCRdb re-called the immunoSEQ multiplex PCR reads with MiXCR. The repertoire holds around 230,000 distinct CDR3 sequences, with 95% as singletons.

This chain joins TRBV6-5 and TRBJ1-5, with 7 positions matching TRBD1. This clonotype originated in a human donor with multiple sclerosis. The sample taken for sequencing was CD4+ T cells from PBMCs. The CDR3 bases are TGTGCCAGCAGGGGAGGGACAGACAATCAGCCCCAGCATTTT. Protein: CASRGGTDNQPQHF.